The source of this T cell receptor (beta chain) is a study of human T cells and chemical hapten exposure. Looking at the study overall: All patients underwent weekly scalp dosing with diphenylcyclopropenone for the full approximately 25-week study. Reading of the patch tests, which applied 0.01% DPC to the upper back, occurred at 6 days. The study's findings and limits: There were significantly more large CDR3 similarity clusters among expanded TCRs than among controls.

Time point here: pre-sensitization, week 0. Treatment in this sample: therapeutic diphenylcyclopropenone sensitization with weekly scalp DPC. The library gave individual cDNA molecules unique molecular identifiers. TCRdb re-analysed the RACE reads in MiXCR, keeping a single row per CDR3 protein. The table has a few hundred thousand distinct CDR3 sequences, around 5.5% seen once. The germline gives CDR1 MDHEN, CDR2 SYDVKM. Both ends counted, the CDR3 spans 14 residues. There are a few counts of this clonotype. Its antigen is not identified. Likely a read error: the CDR3 ends without its conserved phenylalanine or tryptophan. Because the CDR3's place on the DNA is in doubt, the DNA is left out and the CDR3 is given as listed by TCRdb.

This sequence originates from a young woman with alopecia areata. Some clones in this sample may be carry-over from other donors' samples. The V gene is TRBV28, the J gene TRBJ1-1; the table names TRBD1, a call not compared with the DNA. Sequences were derived from whole blood, sampled in connection with sensitization to the hapten diphenylcyclopropenone (DPC). CDR3 loop: CATVSLGQGAPTVL.